This T cell receptor (beta chain) stems from a study of T cells in Graves' hyperthyroidism and ophthalmopathy. Findings of the study overall: Within blood appeared most thyroid clonotypes that had expanded above 0.001.

TCR beta CDR3 regions were amplified from RNA transcripts. First-round RT-PCR of the TCR CDR3 relied on the HTBI primer set. TCRdb recomputed calls from the multiplex PCR reads with MiXCR, one row per CDR3 protein. The sample holds approximately 380,000 distinct CDR3 sequences, over 12% seen once. Germline lookup yields CDR1 SQVTM and CDR2 ANQGSEA. The CDR3 is 15 residues long. Trimming stripped 2 bases from V and 12 bases from J, with 25 bases between. As concerns this clonotype: As yet, its antigen is unknown.

The rearrangement joins TRBV29-1 to TRBJ1-2; D is unclear. Material: blood. This receptor was identified in a man aged 50 or older with Graves' ophthalmopathy. CDR3 region: CSVELQVTRWRRDTF. CDR3 nucleotide sequence: TGCAGCGTTGAACTTCAGGTCACGCGGTGGAGGAGGGACACCTTC.